Presented here are 17 T cell receptor beta chains from one specimen sequenced in a study of blood T cells in healthy people across ages. A second about 7 to 11 cycle PCR used barcoded and J-beta primers. Each CDR3 protein is one row after TCRdb ran MiXCR on the 5' RACE reads. The profile shows about 1.1 million distinct CDR3 sequences, around two fifths of them singletons. Sequencing input: blood. The receptors shown here come from a man aged 18 to 29 in good health.

The CDR3 loop reads CASRTGQGRPDTQYF. CDR3 nucleotides: TGTGCCAGCAGAACTGGACAGGGGAGACCAGATACGCAGTATTTT. J is TRBJ2-3 and V is TRBV12-3 or TRBV12-4; 9 nucleotides align to TRBD1. CDR3 length: 15 amino acids. Trimming took 6 bases from V and 4 from J; bases not matched to a gene: 8.

This clonotype was picked up a small number of times. The gene calls are TRBV29-1 and TRBJ2-5; D may be TRBD2 (6 bases). The germline CDR1 and CDR2 sequences are SQVTM and ANQGSEA. The CDR3 runs 11 residues. CDR3: CSGDSQETQYF. The CDR3 nucleotides read TGCAGTGGGGACTCTCAAGAGACCCAGTACTTC.

DNA of the CDR3: TGTGCCAGCACCCCCAGCGCGGGCAGGGCTCCCCAAGAGCAGTTCTTC. This sequence encodes CASTPSAGRAPQEQFF. This chain connects TRBV11-2 to TRBJ2-1; TRBD1 or TRBD2 may be the D gene (5 bases each). V was trimmed by 7 bases and J by 10 bases, leaving 26 bases between them. Germline CDR1 SGHAT, CDR2 FQNNGV. The CDR3 extends over 16 amino acids.

This rearrangement joins TRBV2 to TRBJ1-2; D possibly corresponds to TRBD1 (6 bases). The CDR3 runs 13 residues. CDR1 SNHLY and CDR2 FYNNEI come from the germline V gene. The CDR3 reads CATTGSNNYGYTF. The CDR3 DNA follows: TGTGCGACAACAGGGTCAAATAACTATGGCTACACCTTC.

This chain links TRBV6-2 or TRBV6-3 with TRBJ2-2; D is unclear. The CDR3 covers 15 residues. Germline-derived CDR1 and CDR2 are MNHEY and SVGEGT. V gave up 5 bases and J gave up 0 bases, with 10 bases separating them. Here the CDR3 DNA reads TGTGCCAGCAGTGGCACCCCGGCGAACACCGGGGAGCTGTTTTTT. This sequence encodes CASSGTPANTGELFF.

In its sample, this clonotype was seen a few times. The chain is built from TRBV2 and TRBJ2-2; a possible D gene is TRBD1 (6 bases). The CDR3 extends over 14 amino acids. The V end was cut by 11 bases, the J end by 2 bases, with 15 bases between. The V gene's germline CDR1 is SNHLY and CDR2 FYNNEI. This CDR3 reads CAGVDSPNTGELFF. The CDR3 bases are TGTGCCGGAGTGGACAGTCCCAACACCGGGGAGCTGTTTTTT.

Only a few counts were recorded for this clonotype. For the CDR3, the DNA is TGTGCCAGCAGTTACGCCGGGGGGCTCAATGAGCAGTTCTTC. Encoded protein: CASSYAGGLNEQFF. The chain carries TRBV6-5 and TRBJ2-1; tentatively, D is TRBD2 (7 bases). V was pared by 2 bases and J by 6 bases, with 11 bases between. Germline-derived CDR1 and CDR2 are MNHEY and SVGAGI. The CDR3 has 14 residues.

This clonotype was picked up one time. V is TRBV7-2 and J is TRBJ2-2; the D is unclear. Trimming left V 6 bases short and J 3 bases short, with 14 bases between. The CDR3 runs 15 residues. Germline V gene data show CDR1 as SGHTA and CDR2 as FQGNSA. The CDR3 here is CASSTVALDTGELFF. CDR3 coding DNA: TGTGCCAGCAGTACCGTGGCATTGGACACCGGGGAGCTGTTTTTT.

In regard to this clonotype: At one end the junction does not follow the germline gene, possibly because of a read error. J is TRBJ1-4 and V is TRBV10-3, with 7 bases matching TRBD1. The CDR3 consists of 15 residues. In germline, CDR1 is ENHRY, CDR2 SYGVKD. Here the CDR3 DNA reads TGTGCCGTCAGTGATGCAGGGGGTCGTAATGAAAAACTGTTTTTT. Translated: CAVSDAGGRNEKLFF.

Only one count was recorded for this clonotype. The junction shows a germline mismatch at one end, possibly a read error. Written as DNA, the CDR3 is TGTGCCAGCAGCTTAAACGCGGGTAACAATAAGCAGTTCTTC. This gives the protein CASSLNAGNNKQFF. This chain joins TRBV7-3 and TRBJ2-1; the D gene is possibly TRBD2 (5 bases). The length of the CDR3 is 14 residues. The germline gives CDR1 SGHTA, CDR2 FQGTGA.

This clonotype was counted between two and nine times. The rearrangement uses TRBV15 and TRBJ2-3; 9 bases match TRBD2. The V gene's germline CDR1 is LNHNV and CDR2 YYDKDF (reference sequence). V lost 5 bases and J lost 0; bases outside the gene matches: 9. CDR3 size: 17 residues. The DNA for the CDR3 is TGTGCCACCAGCCCAAAAGGGCTAGCGGGGAGCACAGATACGCAGTATTTT. This encodes CATSPKGLAGSTDTQYF.

The rearrangement joins TRBV20-1 to TRBJ1-2; 10 nucleotides align to TRBD1. The CDR3 loop spans 16 amino acids. Germline-derived CDR1 and CDR2 are DFQATT and SNEGSKA (reference sequence). With V trimmed by 5 bases and J by 0 bases, 9 bases remained unmatched. DNA of the CDR3: TGCAGTGCTCCTCCGGGACAGGGGAAAGCTAACTATGGCTACACCTTC. Translating it yields CSAPPGQGKANYGYTF.

Only a few counts were recorded for this clonotype. The chain combines TRBV12-3 or TRBV12-4 with TRBJ2-5; D is unclear. The CDR3 loop spans 16 amino acids. V was trimmed by 4 bases and J by 4 bases, leaving 19 bases between them. CDR3 nucleotides: TGTGCCAGCAGTTCCCCCGGAGACAAGAACCGAGAGACCCAGTACTTC. Amino acids: CASSSPGDKNRETQYF.

This clonotype is a singleton in its sample. V is TRBV20-1 and J is TRBJ2-1; D possibly corresponds to TRBD2 (6 bases). Trimming stripped 8 bases from V and 10 bases from J, with 9 bases between. CDR3 size: 9 residues. CDR1 and CDR2 from the germline V gene are DFQATT and SNEGSKA (reference sequence). CDR3 nucleotides: TGCAGTTGGGGGAGGGAGCAGTTCTTC. This gives the protein CSWGREQFF.

V and J are TRBV20-1 and TRBJ2-4, with D perhaps TRBD1 or TRBD2 (6 bases each). CDR1 is DFQATT and CDR2 is SNEGSKA in the germline V gene (reference sequence). The CDR3 covers 15 residues. V was cut by 3 bases and J by 0 bases, with 12 bases left in between. The DNA of the CDR3 is TGCAGTGCTAGGGCCGGGGGCCCAGCCAAAAACATTCAGTACTTC. Translating it yields CSARAGGPAKNIQYF.

As for this clonotype: One junction end disagrees with the germline gene, perhaps due to a read error. The CDR3 coding sequence is TGCGCCAGCAGCCAAGTGAGCTCCTATAATTCACCCCCCCACTTT. Its protein product is CASSQVSSYNSPPHF. The chain is built from TRBV4-3 and TRBJ1-6, with D unclear. The CDR3 runs to 15 residues. Germline V CDR1 and CDR2: LGHNA, YSLEER.

This clonotype was observed a handful of times. The chain is built from TRBV6-5 and TRBJ2-7; TRBD1 aligns across 8 bases. Germline V CDR1 and CDR2: MNHEY, SVGAGI. This CDR3 spans 13 amino acids. Unmatched junction bases numbered 5, after V lost 7 bases and J lost 3 bases. The chain's CDR3 is CASMRDRYYEQYF. As DNA, the CDR3 is TGTGCCAGCATGAGGGACAGGTACTACGAGCAGTACTTC.